The clone carrying this T cell receptor beta chain was seen many times. Its antigen remains unknown. The data were taken from a study of identical twins. General study findings and limits: Compared with models, monozygotic twins showed more out-of-frame TCR alpha sharing. A lower insertion count was a feature of abundant cord blood beta clonotypes, with no such feature in memory repertoires.

Germline CDR1 and CDR2: DFQATT and SNEGSKA (reference sequence). The ends were cut back, 3 bases at V and 7 bases at J, with 12 bases in the middle. The CDR3 has 12 amino acids. MiXCR, run by TCRdb on the 5' RACE reads, gives a single entry per CDR3 protein. Of hundreds of thousands of distinct CDR3 sequences listed, around 6% were seen once; the top ten hold 1.5% to 2%. The sequence was obtained from a man younger than 30 in good health. The sequenced sample was naive T cells sorted from blood. This chain uses TRBV20-1 with TRBJ1-1, with D unclear. The CDR3 sequence: CSASTRGGEAFF. CDR3 in DNA: TGCAGTGCTAGTACCCGGGGTGGTGAAGCTTTCTTT.